This T cell receptor (beta chain) came from a study of shared clonotypes between healthy human individuals. Naive CD8 cells lacked CD45RO and underwent positive selection for CCR7, leaving out terminally differentiated effector memory CD45RA+ cells. Germline-derived CDR1 and CDR2 are GTSNPN and SVGIG (reference sequence). The CDR3 totals 14 residues. V lost 0 bases and J lost 1; bases outside the gene matches: 1. Profiled with immunoSEQ multiplex PCR; TCRdb holds only in-frame clones, not every one. The profile shows 2 million to 2.5 million clones, around 96% of them singletons. What was sequenced was naive CD8+ T cells sorted from blood. The rearrangement joins TRBV30 to TRBJ2-7, with TRBD2 matching over 9 bases. The receptor's source is a man younger than 35 in good health. As DNA, the CDR3 is TGTGCCTGGAGTGTAGCGGGGGGATCCTACGAGCAGTACTTC. Encoded protein: CAWSVAGGSYEQYF.